The following is a TCR beta chain sequence with its context. The sample comes from a study of blood T cell repertoires in COVID-19. The assay was immunoSEQ multiplex PCR, and TCRdb's table has in-frame clones only and misses some. This sample has roughly 190,000 clones, with 65% to 90% found just once. The source is a man aged 40-55 years who had recovered from COVID-19. The sequenced sample consisted of PBMCs or T cells enriched from blood (not recorded which).

The CDR3: CASSPGGTGYMGELFF. CDR3 nucleotides: TGCGCCAGCAGCCCAGGAGGGACAGGGTATATGGGGGAGCTGTTTTTT. This sequence joins TRBV5-1 and TRBJ2-2; 9 positions match TRBD1. The germline V gene has CDR1 SGHRS and CDR2 YFSETQ. V lost 4 bases, J lost 8 bases, and 12 bases stayed unmatched. CDR3 length: 16 amino acids.